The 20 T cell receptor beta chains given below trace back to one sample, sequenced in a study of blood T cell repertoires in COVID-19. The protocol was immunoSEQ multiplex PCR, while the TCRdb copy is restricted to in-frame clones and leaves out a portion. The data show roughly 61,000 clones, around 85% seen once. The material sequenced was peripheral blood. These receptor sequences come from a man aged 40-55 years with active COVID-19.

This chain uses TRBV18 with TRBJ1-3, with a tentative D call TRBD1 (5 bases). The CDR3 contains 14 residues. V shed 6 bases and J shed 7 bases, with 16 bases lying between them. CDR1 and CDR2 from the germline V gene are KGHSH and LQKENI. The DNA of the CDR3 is TGTGCCAGCTCGCGGGGCGGCCGAAGGAACACCATATATTTT. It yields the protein CASSRGGRRNTIYF.

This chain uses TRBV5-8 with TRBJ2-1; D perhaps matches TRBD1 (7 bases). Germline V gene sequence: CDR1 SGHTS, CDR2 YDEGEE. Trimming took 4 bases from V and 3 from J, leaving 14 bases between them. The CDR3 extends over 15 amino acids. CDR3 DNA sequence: TGTGCCAGCAGCGGGGGGACAGACTACTACAATGAGCAGTTCTTC. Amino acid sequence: CASSGGTDYYNEQFF.

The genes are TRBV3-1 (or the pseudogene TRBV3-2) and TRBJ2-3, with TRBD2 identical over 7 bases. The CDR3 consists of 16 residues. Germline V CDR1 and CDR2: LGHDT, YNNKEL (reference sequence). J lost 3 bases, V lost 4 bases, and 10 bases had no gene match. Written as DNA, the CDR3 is TGTGCCAGCAGCCGCGGGGAGGGGTCAGGGACAGATACGCAGTATTTT. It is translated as CASSRGEGSGTDTQYF.

The CDR3 coding sequence is TGTGCCAGCAGCCAAGCTGGCTTGGGCAGGGGGCGAAATGAAGCTTTCTTT. Its protein is CASSQAGLGRGRNEAFF. The rearrangement joins TRBV3-1 (or the pseudogene TRBV3-2) to TRBJ1-1; 8 nucleotides match TRBD1. Germline V gives CDR1 LGHDT, CDR2 YNNKEL (reference sequence). After removal of 1 base from V and 7 bases from J, the junction contained 14 bases not matched to a gene. The CDR3 consists of 17 residues.

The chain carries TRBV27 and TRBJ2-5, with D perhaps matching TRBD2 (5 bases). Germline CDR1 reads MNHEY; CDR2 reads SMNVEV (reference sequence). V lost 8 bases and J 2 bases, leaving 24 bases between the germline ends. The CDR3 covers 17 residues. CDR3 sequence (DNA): TGTGCCAGCGCCCCCGATGCCGGGAAAATTACTCAAGAGACCCAGTACTTC. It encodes CASAPDAGKITQETQYF.

The CDR3 DNA is TGCGCCAGCAGCTTGGAATTTCAGGGGGAAGCTTTCTTT. Translated: CASSLEFQGEAFF. This sequence joins TRBV5-1 and TRBJ1-1; the D gene is possibly TRBD1 (6 bases). The CDR3 runs 13 residues. The germline V and J ends were trimmed by 0 bases and 8 bases, with 11 bases remaining between them. Germline loops: CDR1 SGHRS, CDR2 YFSETQ.

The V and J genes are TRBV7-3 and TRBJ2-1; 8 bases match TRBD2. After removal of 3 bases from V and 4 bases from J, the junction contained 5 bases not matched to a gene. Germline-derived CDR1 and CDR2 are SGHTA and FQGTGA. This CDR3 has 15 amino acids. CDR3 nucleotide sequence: TGTGCCAGCAGCTTCAGCGGGGGCGCTTACAATGAGCAGTTCTTC. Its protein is CASSFSGGAYNEQFF.

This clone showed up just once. CDR3 region: CASSLRDRHQETQYF. CDR3 DNA: TGTGCCAGCAGCTTGCGGGACAGACACCAAGAGACCCAGTACTTC. The V call is TRBV5-7, the J call TRBJ2-5; 7 bases match TRBD1. TRBV5-7 is marked as an open reading frame, function uncertain. This CDR3 is 15 amino acids long. The trim removed 1 base at V and 0 bases at J, leaving 3 bases unmatched.

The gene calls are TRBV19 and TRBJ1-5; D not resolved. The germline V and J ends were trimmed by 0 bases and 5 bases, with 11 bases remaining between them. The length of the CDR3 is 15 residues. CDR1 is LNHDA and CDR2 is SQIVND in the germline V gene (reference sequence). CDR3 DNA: TGTGCCAGTAGTATAGACCTATCCCATTATCAGCCCCAGCATTTT. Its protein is CASSIDLSHYQPQHF.

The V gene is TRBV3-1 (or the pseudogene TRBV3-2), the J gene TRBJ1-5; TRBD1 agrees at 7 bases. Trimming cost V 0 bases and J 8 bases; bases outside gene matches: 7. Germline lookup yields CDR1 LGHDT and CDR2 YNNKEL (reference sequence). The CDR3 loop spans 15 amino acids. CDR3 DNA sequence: TGTGCCAGCAGCCAAGATTTCGCAGGGGGAGAGCCCCAGCATTTT. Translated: CASSQDFAGGEPQHF.

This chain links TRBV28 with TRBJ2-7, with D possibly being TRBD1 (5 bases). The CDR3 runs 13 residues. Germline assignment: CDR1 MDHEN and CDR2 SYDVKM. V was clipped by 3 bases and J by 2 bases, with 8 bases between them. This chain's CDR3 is CASSFSGTYEQYF. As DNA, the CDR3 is TGTGCCAGCAGTTTCTCAGGGACCTACGAGCAGTACTTC.

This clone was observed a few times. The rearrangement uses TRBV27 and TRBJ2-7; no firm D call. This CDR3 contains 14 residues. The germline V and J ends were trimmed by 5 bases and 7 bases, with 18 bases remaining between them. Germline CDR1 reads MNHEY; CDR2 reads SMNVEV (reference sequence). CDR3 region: CASSRPGLQREQYF. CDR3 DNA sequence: TGTGCCAGCAGTAGGCCGGGTCTCCAGAGGGAGCAGTACTTC.

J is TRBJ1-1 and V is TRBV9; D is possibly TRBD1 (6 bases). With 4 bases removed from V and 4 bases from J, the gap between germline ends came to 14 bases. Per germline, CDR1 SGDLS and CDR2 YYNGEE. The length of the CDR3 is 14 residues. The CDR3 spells CASSLRGDGTEAFF. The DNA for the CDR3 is TGTGCCAGCAGCCTCAGGGGTGATGGCACTGAAGCTTTCTTT.

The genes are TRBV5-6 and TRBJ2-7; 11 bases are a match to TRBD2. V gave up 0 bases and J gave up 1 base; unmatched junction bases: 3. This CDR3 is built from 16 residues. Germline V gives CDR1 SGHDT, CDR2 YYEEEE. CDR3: CASSLEASGRSYEQYF. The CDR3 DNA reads TGTGCCAGCAGCTTGGAGGCTAGCGGGAGGTCCTACGAGCAGTACTTC.

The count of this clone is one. The CDR3 DNA is TGTGCCAGCAGCAAAGACAGGGGAGGCTATGGCTACACCTTC. It is translated as CASSKDRGGYGYTF. V is TRBV21-1 and J is TRBJ1-2; TRBD1 reflects the table's D call only, with no check against the DNA. TRBV21-1 is annotated as a pseudogene. This CDR3 region has 14 residues.

DNA of the CDR3: TGTGCCAGTAGTATCCGACTGCCCCCCTACGAGCAGTACTTC. Encoded protein: CASSIRLPPYEQYF. The V gene is TRBV19, the J gene TRBJ2-7; D remains unclear. Between the trimmed V and J ends, which lost 3 bases and 2 bases, there was a span of 11 bases. CDR3 length: 14 amino acids. Germline loops: CDR1 LNHDA, CDR2 SQIVND (reference sequence).

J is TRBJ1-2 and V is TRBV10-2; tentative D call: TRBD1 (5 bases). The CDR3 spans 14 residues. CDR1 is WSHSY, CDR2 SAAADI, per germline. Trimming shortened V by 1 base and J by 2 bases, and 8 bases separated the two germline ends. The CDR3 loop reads CASSEFGGNYGYTF. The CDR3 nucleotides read TGCGCCAGCAGTGAGTTTGGGGGGAACTATGGCTACACCTTC.

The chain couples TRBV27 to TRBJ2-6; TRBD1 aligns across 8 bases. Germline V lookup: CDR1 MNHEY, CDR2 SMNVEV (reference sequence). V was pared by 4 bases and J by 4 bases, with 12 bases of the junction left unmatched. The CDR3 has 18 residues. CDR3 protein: CASSSWTGKNSGANVLTF. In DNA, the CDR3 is TGTGCCAGCAGTTCCTGGACAGGGAAGAACTCCGGGGCCAACGTCCTGACTTTC.

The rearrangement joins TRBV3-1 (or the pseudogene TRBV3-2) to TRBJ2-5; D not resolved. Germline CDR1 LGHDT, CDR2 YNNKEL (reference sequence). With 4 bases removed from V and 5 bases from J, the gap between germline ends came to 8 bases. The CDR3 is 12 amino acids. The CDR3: CASSRRWETQYF. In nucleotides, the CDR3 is TGTGCCAGCAGCCGCAGGTGGGAGACCCAGTACTTC.

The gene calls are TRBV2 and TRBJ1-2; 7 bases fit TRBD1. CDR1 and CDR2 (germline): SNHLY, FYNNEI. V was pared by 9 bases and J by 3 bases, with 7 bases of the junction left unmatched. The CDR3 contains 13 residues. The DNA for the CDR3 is TGTGCCAGGACAGGACAGGAGCACTATGGCTACACCTTC. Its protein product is CARTGQEHYGYTF.